Listed below are T cell receptor beta chains from one sample, sequenced in a study of blood T cell repertoires in COVID-19. The data were produced by immunoSEQ multiplex PCR, yet TCRdb's version contains in-frame clones alone and is incomplete. This sample yields some 290,000 clones, of which roughly 86% are seen a single time; about a tenth belongs to the top ten. Sequenced input: PBMCs or T cells enriched from blood (not recorded which). The receptors stem from a woman aged 25 to 45 who had recovered from COVID-19. The CDR3 runs from the conserved cysteine through the conserved F or W. The D gene is left open where the match is weak. A row's size may be missing; if present it is once, few, many or a size class.

>TRBD1|TRBV19|TRBJ1-1|14|NA
TGTGCCAGTAGTAACCGGGCGACAGGGGCTGAAGCTTTCTTT
CASSNRATGAEAFF
>TRBD2|TRBV5-6|TRBJ2-5|14|NA
TGTGCCAGCAGCTCCAGCGGGGGAGGAGAGACCCAGTACTTC
CASSSSGGGETQYF
>NA|TRBV6-5|TRBJ2-7|16|NA
TGTGCCAGCAGTTACTCGGGGGAGGCAAGGATTTACGAGCAGTACTTC
CASSYSGEARIYEQYF
>TRBD1|TRBV9|TRBJ2-3|15|NA
TGTGCCAGCAGCGCTGATGGACAGGGTACAGATACGCAGTATTTT
CASSADGQGTDTQYF
>TRBD1|TRBV5-6|TRBJ2-7|13|NA
TGTGCCAGCAGCACCGGGACAGTCTACGAGCAGTACTTC
CASSTGTVYEQYF
>TRBD2|TRBV10-1|TRBJ2-3|13|NA
TGCGCCAGCCAAGCGGGAGCGACAGATACGCAGTATTTT
CASQAGATDTQYF
>TRBD1|TRBV5-1|TRBJ1-1|13|NA
TGCGCCAGCAGTTGGACAGGGGAGGCTGAAGCTTTCTTT
CASSWTGEAEAFF
>TRBD1|TRBV7-2|TRBJ1-2|13|NA
TGTGCCAGCAGCGCAGACAGGGTCTATGGCTACACCTTC
CASSADRVYGYTF
>NA|TRBV4-3|TRBJ2-2|15|NA
TGCGCCAGCAGCCAAGGACAGCCGAACACCGGGGAGCTGTTTTTT
CASSQGQPNTGELFF
>NA|TRBV19|TRBJ2-1|15|NA
TGTGCCAGTAGTAACGGGTTCCGCTCCTACAATGAGCAGTTCTTC
CASSNGFRSYNEQFF
>NA|TRBV5-5|TRBJ2-1|16|NA
TGTGCCAGCAGCTCGGGGACTGTGACCTCCTACAATGAGCAGTTCTTC
CASSSGTVTSYNEQFF
>NA|TRBV6-2/TRBV6-3|TRBJ2-1|16|NA
TGTGCCAGCAGTTTCGTGGGAGTGGGGTCCTACAATGAGCAGTTCTTC
CASSFVGVGSYNEQFF
>TRBD1|TRBV28|TRBJ1-5|16|NA
TGTGCCAGCAGTTCCATGACAGGGGGCGCAGGGCAGCCCCAGCATTTT
CASSSMTGGAGQPQHF
>NA|TRBV14|TRBJ2-7|14|NA
TGTGCCAGCAGCCAAGGTTCGGGTTCCTACGAGCAGTACTTC
CASSQGSGSYEQYF
>NA|TRBV6-5|TRBJ2-1|13|once
TGTGCCAGCAGCCTGCTGGGGGGAGATGAGCAGTTCTTC
CASSLLGGDEQFF
>TRBD2|TRBV24-1|TRBJ2-3|15|NA
TGTGCCACCAGTGAACGGACTAGCGGCACAGATACGCAGTATTTT
CATSERTSGTDTQYF
>NA|TRBV7-3|TRBJ1-1|14|few
TGTGCCAGCAGCTTCGACGAGGGCGACACTGAAGCTTTCTTT
CASSFDEGDTEAFF
>TRBD1|TRBV7-9|TRBJ1-2|13|NA
TGTGCCAGCAGCACAGGACAGGACTATGGCTACACCTTC
CASSTGQDYGYTF
>NA|TRBV9|TRBJ2-1|11|NA
TGTGCCAGCAGCGTGGAGAATGAGCAGTTCTTC
CASSVENEQFF
>NA|TRBV5-5|TRBJ2-7|17|NA
TGTGCCAGCAGCACGAGCGGTCCGGGTCCCTTCTCCTACGAGCAGTACTTC
CASSTSGPGPFSYEQYF
>NA|TRBV7-9|TRBJ2-2|17|NA
TGTGCCAGCAGCTCCTCCCCAGCGGGCCTTGGCACCGGGGAGCTGTTTTTT
CASSSSPAGLGTGELFF
>NA|TRBV27|TRBJ1-3|18|NA
TGTGCCAGCAGTTTAACCGGGACACTCCTTCGCTCTGGAAACACCATATATTTT
CASSLTGTLLRSGNTIYF
>TRBD1|TRBV29-1|TRBJ2-1|17|NA
TGCAGCGTTGTTGGGTCTCCGGGACAGAGGATAGAGAATGAGCAGTTCTTC
CSVVGSPGQRIENEQFF
>NA|TRBV24-1|TRBJ1-2|12|NA
TGTGCCACCAGTGATACATACGGGGGCTACACCTTC
CATSDTYGGYTF
>NA|TRBV18|TRBJ2-3|15|NA
TGTGCCAGCTCTCCGGACTACCTCAGCACAGATACGCAGTATTTT
CASSPDYLSTDTQYF
>NA|TRBV9|TRBJ1-1|14|NA
TGTGCCAGCAGCGTAGGTAGCAGAAACACTGAAGCTTTCTTT
CASSVGSRNTEAFF
>NA|TRBV27|TRBJ2-7|13|NA
TGTGCCAGCAGCTCCCTGTCTATTTGGGAGCAGTACTTC
CASSSLSIWEQYF
>TRBD2|TRBV24-1|TRBJ2-1|16|NA
TGTGCCACCAGTGATTCTAAGCGGGAGCTGAGCAATGAGCAGTTCTTC
CATSDSKRELSNEQFF
>NA|TRBV29-1|TRBJ1-2|13|few
TGCAGCGTTGATCTCGGGGAGGGGCGAGGCTACACCTTC
CSVDLGEGRGYTF
>TRBD1|TRBV4-1|TRBJ2-1|15|NA
TGCGCCAGCAGGGGGACAGCGAGCTCCTACAATGAGCAGTTCTTC
CASRGTASSYNEQFF
>TRBD1|TRBV5-8|TRBJ1-1|15|few
TGTGCCAGCAGCTTGTGGGACAGGGGGGTCACTGAAGCTTTCTTT
CASSLWDRGVTEAFF
>NA|TRBV2|TRBJ1-1|11|NA
TGTGCCAGCAGTGAGGCCGTGGAAGCTTTCTTT
CASSEAVEAFF
>NA|TRBV2|TRBJ2-5|12|NA
TGTGCCCTCAGGGAACTGGTAGAGACCCAGTACTTC
CALRELVETQYF
>TRBD2|TRBV5-6|TRBJ2-7|15|NA
TGTGCCAGCAGCGTTAGCGGGAGTCCCCACTACGAGCAGTACTTC
CASSVSGSPHYEQYF
>NA|TRBV6-5|TRBJ1-3|14|NA
TGTGCCAGCAGTCGACTCATCCAGCCAAACACCATATATTTT
CASSRLIQPNTIYF
>NA|TRBV25-1|TRBJ2-1|11|once
TGTGCCAGCAGTGAATTTCGTGAGCAGTTCTTC
CASSEFREQFF
>NA|TRBV6-6|TRBJ1-2|15|NA
TGTGCCAGCAGTTATGGACAAGCAGCTAACTATGGCTACACCTTC
CASSYGQAANYGYTF
>NA|TRBV18|TRBJ1-2|14|NA
TGTGCCAGCTCACCGACTCGTGAGCTGGATGGCTACACCTTC
CASSPTRELDGYTF
>NA|TRBV20-1|TRBJ2-2|14|few
TGCAGTGCTAGTCGAGGGTTGGGCACCGGGGAGCTGTTTTTT
CSASRGLGTGELFF
>NA|TRBV3-1/TRBV3-2|TRBJ2-1|15|NA
TGTGCCAGCAGCACTAGGGGGGGCTTTTACAATGAGCAGTTCTTC
CASSTRGGFYNEQFF
>TRBD2|TRBV3-1/TRBV3-2|TRBJ2-2|15|NA
TGTGCCAGCAGGCTAGCGGGAGGGAACACCGGGGAGCTGTTTTTT
CASRLAGGNTGELFF
>NA|TRBV7-9|TRBJ2-1|15|NA
TGTGCCAGCAGTTTCTACCCACAGGGTTACAATGAGCAGTTCTTC
CASSFYPQGYNEQFF
>NA|TRBV5-1|TRBJ2-1|18|NA
TGCGCCAGCAGCCCCTCACTTACAGCCGGGAGCTCCTACAATGAGCAGTTCTTC
CASSPSLTAGSSYNEQFF
>NA|TRBV5-6|TRBJ2-1|12|NA
TGTGCCAGCAGCATGGAGGACCCTCAGGGCCTCTTC
CASSMEDPQGLF
>TRBD1|TRBV10-1|TRBJ2-7|14|once
TGCGCCAGCAGTGATGGACAGGGGATCTACGAGCAGTACTTC
CASSDGQGIYEQYF
>NA|TRBV4-3|TRBJ1-1|16|NA
TGCGCCAGCAGCCAAGAGTGGAGACGGTCAGCGCTTGAAGCTTTCTTT
CASSQEWRRSALEAFF
>TRBD1|TRBV7-2|TRBJ2-1|15|NA
TGTGCCAGCAGCTTCCGACAGGGCTCCTACAATGAGCAGTTCTTC
CASSFRQGSYNEQFF
>NA|TRBV19|TRBJ2-1|12|NA
TGTGCCAGTAGCCGGGGGATCAATGAGCAGTTCTTC
CASSRGINEQFF
>NA|TRBV10-3|TRBJ2-7|13|once
TGTGCCATCAGTGAGTCAGAGACAGTCGAGCAGTACTTC
CAISESETVEQYF
>TRBD1|TRBV19|TRBJ1-1|14|few
TGTGCCAGTAGTAAACCGGGACAGGGAACTGAAGCTTTCTTT
CASSKPGQGTEAFF
>TRBD1|TRBV27|TRBJ1-2|13|NA
TGTGCCAGCAGACCGGGACAGGGGGGAGGCTACACCTTC
CASRPGQGGGYTF
>TRBD1|TRBV9|TRBJ1-4|17|NA
TGTGCCAGCAGCATTGGGACAGCACCTGCAACTAATGAAAAACTGTTTTTT
CASSIGTAPATNEKLFF
>TRBD2|TRBV5-1|TRBJ2-7|14|NA
TGCGCCAGCAGCTTGCGAAGCGGGAGCGTCGAGCAGTACTTC
CASSLRSGSVEQYF
>TRBD1|TRBV20-1|TRBJ1-3|14|NA
TGCAGTGCTAGTTCCGGGACAGGGGCAAACACCATATATTTT
CSASSGTGANTIYF